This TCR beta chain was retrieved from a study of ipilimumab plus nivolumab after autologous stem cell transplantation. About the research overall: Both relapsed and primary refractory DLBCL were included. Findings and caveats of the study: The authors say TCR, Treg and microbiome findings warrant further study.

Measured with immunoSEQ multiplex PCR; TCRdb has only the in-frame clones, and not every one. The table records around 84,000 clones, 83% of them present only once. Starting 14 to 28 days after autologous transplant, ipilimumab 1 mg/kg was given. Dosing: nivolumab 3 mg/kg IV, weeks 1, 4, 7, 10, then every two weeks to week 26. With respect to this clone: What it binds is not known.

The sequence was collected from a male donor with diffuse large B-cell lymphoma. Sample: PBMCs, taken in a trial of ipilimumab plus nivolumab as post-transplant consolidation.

CDR3 nucleotide sequence: TGCGCCAGCAGCTCGATTGAGGAGGGGAGCAAAGCTTTCTTT. This codes for CASSSIEEGSKAFF. The chain joins TRBV5-1 to TRBJ1-1, with D possibly TRBD1 on 5 matching bases. V was cut by 3 bases and J by 9 bases, with 18 bases left in between. The germline gives CDR1 SGHRS, CDR2 YFSETQ. The CDR3 length is 14 residues.